This note documents a single T cell receptor beta chain sequence. An end of the junction differs from the germline gene, which may be a read error. Only in-frame clones appear in the TCRdb table, and some are missing; sequencing was by immunoSEQ multiplex PCR. The data show about 440,000 clones, around 90% seen once. The record originates from a study of blood T cell repertoires in COVID-19. The CDR3 loop spans 19 amino acids. Germline V CDR1 and CDR2: SEHNR, FQNEAQ (reference sequence). Sequenced: PBMCs or T cells enriched from blood (not recorded which). This TCR was recovered from a woman younger than 35 with acute COVID-19. The chain combines TRBV7-9 with TRBJ2-5; TRBD2 matches at 15 bases. The CDR3 protein is CASSLGSWTSGGDQETQYF. The CDR3 nucleotides are TGTGCCAGCAGCCTAGGGTCCTGGACTAGCGGGGGGGACCAGGAGACCCAGTACTTC.